The clone carrying this T cell receptor (beta chain) was recorded a few times. The antigen remains unidentified. Primers used in a second PCR of roughly 7 to 12 cycles were a sample-barcoded 5' primer and a J-beta primer mix. In TCRdb, the 5' RACE reads were re-called with MiXCR into one record per CDR3 protein. There are 1.5 million or so distinct CDR3 sequences in the sample; under 55% occur only once, and about 4% lies in the top ten. This sample was taken from a study of blood T cells in healthy people across ages. Study conclusions and caveats: Investigators treated diversity estimates from one million T cells as underestimates.

The germline V gene has CDR1 MDHEN and CDR2 SYDVKM. This CDR3 is 13 amino acids long. Trimming removed 3 bases at V and 4 bases at J, with 9 bases between. The source is a woman aged 18-29 years in good health. The chain joins TRBV28 to TRBJ1-1; perhaps TRBD1 as D (5 bases). The sample comprised blood. The CDR3 DNA is TGTGCCAGCAGTTTGGTAGGGACCACTGAAGCTTTCTTT. Protein product: CASSLVGTTEAFF. The full variable domain, with the rest looked up from reference TRBV28 and TRBJ1-1, is DVKVTQSSRYLVKRTGEKVFLECVQDMDHENMFWYRQDPGLGLRLIYFSYDVKMKEKGDIPEGYSVSREKKERFSLILESASTNQTSMYLCASSLVGTTEAFFGQGTRLTVV.